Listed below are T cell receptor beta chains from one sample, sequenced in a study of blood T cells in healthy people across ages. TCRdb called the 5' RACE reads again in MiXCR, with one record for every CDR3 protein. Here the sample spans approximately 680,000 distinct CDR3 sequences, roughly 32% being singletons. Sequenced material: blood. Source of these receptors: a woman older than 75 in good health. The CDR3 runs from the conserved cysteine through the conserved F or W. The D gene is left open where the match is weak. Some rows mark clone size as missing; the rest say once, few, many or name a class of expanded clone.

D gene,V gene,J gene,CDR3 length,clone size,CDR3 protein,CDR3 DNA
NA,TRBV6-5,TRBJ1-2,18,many,CASSYSRSRGGANYGYTF,TGTGCCAGCAGTTACTCGAGGAGCCGGGGGGGAGCTAACTATGGCTACACCTTC
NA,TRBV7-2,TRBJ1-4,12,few,CASRRPQEKLFF,TGTGCCAGCAGACGACCCCAGGAAAAACTGTTTTTT
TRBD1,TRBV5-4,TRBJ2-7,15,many,CASSWFGQGAYEQYF,TGTGCCAGCAGCTGGTTCGGACAGGGGGCCTACGAGCAGTACTTC
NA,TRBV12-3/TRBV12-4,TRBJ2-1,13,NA,CASRRSGSHEQFF,TGTGCCAGCAGACGATCAGGGTCACATGAGCAGTTCTTC
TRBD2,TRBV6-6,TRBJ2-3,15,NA,CASSYGREFTDTQYF,TGTGCCAGCAGCTACGGGAGGGAGTTCACAGATACGCAGTATTTT
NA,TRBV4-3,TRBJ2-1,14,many,CASSFKPGGAEQFF,TGCGCCAGCAGCTTTAAACCTGGGGGGGCAGAGCAGTTCTTC
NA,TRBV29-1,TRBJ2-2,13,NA,CSVEGQYTGELFF,TGCAGCGTTGAAGGGCAGTACACCGGGGAGCTGTTTTTT
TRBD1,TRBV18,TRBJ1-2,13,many,CASSSGQNYGYTF,TGTGCCAGCTCATCGGGACAGAACTATGGCTACACCTTC
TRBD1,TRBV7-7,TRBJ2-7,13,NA,CASSLGQDYEQYF,TGTGCTAGCAGCCTCGGACAGGACTACGAGCAGTACTTC
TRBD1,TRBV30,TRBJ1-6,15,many,CAWSIRQGTDSPLHF,TGTGCCTGGAGTATTAGACAGGGAACGGATTCACCCCTCCACTTT
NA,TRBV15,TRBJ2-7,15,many,CATSRDQGPSHEQYF,TGTGCCACCAGCAGAGATCAGGGCCCCTCACACGAGCAGTACTTC
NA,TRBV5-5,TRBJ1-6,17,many,CASSLQQASSYNSPLHF,TGTGCCAGCAGCTTGCAGCAGGCAAGCTCCTATAATTCACCCCTCCACTTT
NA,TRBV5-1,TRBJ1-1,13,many,CASSFMVNTEAFF,TGCGCCAGCAGCTTTATGGTGAACACTGAAGCTTTCTTT
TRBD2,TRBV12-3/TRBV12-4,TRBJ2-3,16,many,CASSLPERGVTDTQYF,TGTGCCAGCAGTTTACCGGAGCGGGGCGTCACAGATACGCAGTATTTT
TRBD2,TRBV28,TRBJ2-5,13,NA,CASTPGGRETQYF,TGTGCCAGCACCCCGGGGGGGAGGGAAACCCAGTACTTC
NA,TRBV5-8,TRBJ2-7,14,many,CASSLPPLNYEQYF,TGTGCCAGCAGCTTACCCCCACTAAACTACGAGCAGTACTTC
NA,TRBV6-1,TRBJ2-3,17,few,CASTPTRTLERTDTQYF,TGTGCCAGCACCCCAACCCGGACCCTCGAGCGCACAGATACGCAGTATTTT
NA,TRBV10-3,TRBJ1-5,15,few,CAISDVTGANQPQHF,TGTGCCATCAGTGATGTTACTGGGGCCAATCAGCCCCAGCATTTT
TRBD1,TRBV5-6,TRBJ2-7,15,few,CASSGTGVVRYEQYF,TGTGCCAGCAGCGGGACAGGGGTTGTACGCTACGAGCAGTACTTC
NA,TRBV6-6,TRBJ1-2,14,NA,CASSHRGTSYGYTF,TGTGCCAGCAGTCACCGGGGGACTTCCTATGGCTACACCTTC
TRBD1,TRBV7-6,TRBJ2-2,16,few,CASSLTRDRVTGELFF,TGTGCCAGCAGCTTAACCAGGGACAGGGTAACCGGGGAGCTGTTTTTT
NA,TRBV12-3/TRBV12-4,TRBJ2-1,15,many,CASSLSGVHGNEQFF,TGTGCCAGCAGTTTGTCGGGAGTCCACGGCAATGAGCAGTTCTTC
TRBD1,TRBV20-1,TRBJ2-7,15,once,CSARDPAGGTYEQYF,TGCAGTGCTAGAGATCCGGCAGGGGGAACCTACGAGCAGTACTTC